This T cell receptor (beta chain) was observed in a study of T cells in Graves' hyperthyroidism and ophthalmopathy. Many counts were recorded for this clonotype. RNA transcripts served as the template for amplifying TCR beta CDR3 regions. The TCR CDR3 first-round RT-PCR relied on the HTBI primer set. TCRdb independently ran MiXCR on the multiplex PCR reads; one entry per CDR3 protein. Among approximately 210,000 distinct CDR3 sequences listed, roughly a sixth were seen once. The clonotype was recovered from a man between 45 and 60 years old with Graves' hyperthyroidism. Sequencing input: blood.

In nucleotides, the CDR3 is TGTGCCAGCAGTGGGACAGGCGGGGAGCTGTTTTTT. This gives the protein CASSGTGGELFF. V and J are TRBV2 and TRBJ2-2; 7 bases are a match to TRBD1. This CDR3 spans 12 amino acids. Looked up from germline, CDR1 is SNHLY and CDR2 is FYNNEI. V shed 4 bases, J shed 7 bases, and the junction held 0 bases outside the gene matches. Full variable domain (missing parts from reference TRBV2 and TRBJ2-2): EPEVTQTPSHQVTQMGQEVILRCVPISNHLYFYWYRQILGQKVEFLVSFYNNEISEKSEIFDDQFSVERPDGSNFTLKIRSTKLEDSAMYFCASSGTGGELFFGEGSRLTVL.